Below, 17 T cell receptor beta chains from the same sample are listed, as sequenced in a study of blood T cells in healthy people across ages (dated by TCRdb to the mid-2010s). Library construction relied on 5' RACE. Sequencing used an Illumina HiSeq 2500. A second PCR of about 7 to 12 cycles was performed with a sample-barcoded 5' primer and a J-beta primer mix. Through fastp at Q25 and MiXCR, TCRdb rebuilt clones from the public reads, retaining in-frame beta chains. Each entry is one CDR3 protein sequence, shown with its most common DNA and genes. The sample table holds about 780,000 distinct CDR3 sequences, of which about 26% were seen once. Of the sample, 3% is held by the ten largest clones. The sample also formed part of further work on T cells of mothers and their children.

Sequencing was carried out using blood. The source of these receptors is a boy between 10 and 17 years old in good health.

Only a few counts were recorded for this clonotype. V and J are TRBV6-4 and TRBJ2-5; D tentatively fits TRBD1 or TRBD2 (5 bases each). The closer fit of TRBJ2-7 to the DNA end suggests the J call may be wrong. CDR3 length equals 14 residues. CDR1 MRHNA and CDR2 SNTAGT come from the germline V gene. The DNA for the CDR3 is TGTGCCAGCAGTGACTGGGACGGCTCCTACGAGCAGTACTTC. Encoded protein: CASSDWDGSYEQYF.

Concerning this clonotype: The germline gene is not matched at one end of the junction; a read error may be the cause. This chain connects TRBV2 to TRBJ2-1; a weak D match, TRBD2 (7 bases). This CDR3 has 13 residues. CDR1 SNHLY and CDR2 FYNNEI come from the germline V gene. The CDR3 coding sequence is TGTGCCCGCAGTGAAGGGGGGGTCACCCCACCCCCTTTC. Encoded protein: CARSEGGVTPPPF.

The chain combines TRBV7-6 with TRBJ2-7; D unresolved. V dropped 1 base and J dropped 3 bases, with 13 bases sitting between them. Germline CDR1 reads SGHVS; CDR2 reads FNYEAQ. This CDR3 is built from 15 residues. The CDR3 spells CASSLDTYQVYEQYF. CDR3 sequence (DNA): TGTGCCAGCAGCTTAGATACCTACCAGGTCTACGAGCAGTACTTC.

V gene TRBV12-3 or TRBV12-4 combines with J gene TRBJ1-1, with 8 bases lining up with TRBD1. J lost 5 bases, V lost 2 bases, and 7 bases had no gene match. The CDR3 has 15 residues. The CDR3 reads CASSLQGAVRTEAFF. CDR3 DNA sequence: TGTGCCAGCAGTTTACAGGGGGCAGTGAGGACTGAAGCTTTCTTT.

This clonotype was recorded a few times. The chain carries TRBV3-1 and TRBJ2-4; tentatively, D is TRBD1 or TRBD2 (6 bases each). CDR3 length: 15 amino acids. V was pared by 3 bases and J by 6 bases, with 15 bases between. CDR1 LGHDT and CDR2 YNNKEL come from the germline V gene (reference sequence). The CDR3 sequence: CASSQDGGPGNIQYF. The CDR3 DNA reads TGTGCCAGCAGCCAGGACGGGGGCCCTGGAAACATTCAGTACTTC.

This clonotype appeared a few times. The V and J genes are TRBV7-2 and TRBJ2-5; D is unclear. With the DNA end fitting TRBJ2-1 better, the J assignment may be wrong. Germline V gives CDR1 SGHTA, CDR2 FQGNSA. This CDR3 spans 14 amino acids. This chain's CDR3 is CASSSRQRYNEQFF. CDR3 in DNA: TGTGCCAGCAGCTCGAGGCAACGCTACAATGAGCAGTTCTTC.

The V call is TRBV2, the J call TRBJ2-5; no definite D call. The CDR3 covers 15 residues. V lost 6 bases to trimming and J lost 5 bases, with 19 bases between them. The V gene's germline CDR1 is SNHLY and CDR2 FYNNEI. In DNA form, the CDR3 reads TGTGCCAGCAGCCTCGCTGGGCCCTCACGCGAGACCCAGTACTTC. As protein: CASSLAGPSRETQYF. The full variable domain, its missing parts supplied by reference TRBV2 and TRBJ2-5, is EPEVTQTPSHQVTQMGQEVILRCVPISNHLYFYWYRQILGQKVEFLVSFYNNEISEKSEIFDDQFSVERPDGSNFTLKIRSTKLEDSAMYFCASSLAGPSRETQYFGPGTRLLVL.

J is TRBJ2-1 and V is TRBV6-5; D could derive from TRBD1 or TRBD2 (5 bases each). Per germline, CDR1 MNHEY and CDR2 SVGAGI. V dropped 6 bases and J dropped 6 bases, with 12 bases sitting between them. This CDR3 is built from 13 residues. CDR3 DNA sequence: TGTGCCAGCAGCACCGGGACGAGCAATGAGCAGTTCTTC. Residues: CASSTGTSNEQFF.

This rearrangement joins TRBV14 to TRBJ1-2; D is ambiguous. From germline, CDR1 is SGHDN and CDR2 FVKESK. Deletions cut 1 base from V and 7 bases from J, with 10 bases between. This CDR3 comprises 13 residues. The CDR3 DNA reads as TGTGCCAGCAGCCAAGGCGGCAGAGGTGGCTACACCTTC. Protein sequence: CASSQGGRGGYTF.

The chain couples TRBV10-3 to TRBJ2-3; 10 bases agree with TRBD1. Germline CDR1 is ENHRY and CDR2 is SYGVKD. V lost 6 bases to trimming and J lost 3 bases; unmatched junction nucleotides: 3. CDR3 length equals 14 residues. DNA for the CDR3: TGTGCCATCAGACTGGACAGGGGGACAGATACGCAGTATTTT. Translated: CAIRLDRGTDTQYF.

There are a few counts of this clonotype. The V and J genes are TRBV20-1 and TRBJ2-1; D unresolved. Trimming removed 3 bases from V and 1 base from J, with 13 bases in between. The CDR3 has 15 amino acids. The germline V gene encodes CDR1 DFQATT and CDR2 SNEGSKA (reference sequence). CDR3 in DNA: TGCAGTGCTAGTCTCTCCAGGCCTTCCTACAATGAGCAGTTCTTC. Translating gives CSASLSRPSYNEQFF.

The chain is built from TRBV28 and TRBJ2-2; D gene uncertain. V lost 3 bases and J lost 0, with 8 bases in between. The V gene's germline CDR1 is MDHEN and CDR2 SYDVKM. The length of the CDR3 is 15 residues. CDR3 nucleotides: TGTGCCAGCAGTTTCTGGGGTTCGAACACCGGGGAGCTGTTTTTT. Translating it yields CASSFWGSNTGELFF.

This clonotype was picked up a small number of times. The rearrangement joins TRBV27 to TRBJ2-5, with TRBD1 matching over 8 bases. The J call is in doubt because the DNA end fits TRBJ2-7 better. Germline assignment: CDR1 MNHEY and CDR2 SMNVEV (reference sequence). This CDR3 is built from 14 residues. Written as DNA, the CDR3 is TGTGCCAGCAGTTTACGGACAGGGTCCGACGAGCAGTACTTC. Amino acid sequence: CASSLRTGSDEQYF.

The table lists this clonotype with many counts. This chain links TRBV20-1 with TRBJ1-4; D is possibly TRBD1 (6 bases). Germline CDR1 reads DFQATT; CDR2 reads SNEGSKA (reference sequence). The germline V and J ends were trimmed by 5 bases and 5 bases, with 15 bases remaining between them. CDR3 length: 14 residues. The CDR3 loop reads CSAGLRDTNEKLFF. In DNA, the CDR3 is TGCAGTGCTGGCCTCCGGGACACGAATGAAAAACTGTTTTTT.

The V and J genes are TRBV6-5 and TRBJ2-2; possibly TRBD2 for D (6 bases). Trimming took 7 bases from V and 0 from J, leaving 9 bases between them. The CDR3 totals 14 residues. Germline-derived CDR1 and CDR2 are MNHEY and SVGAGI. The CDR3 nucleotides read TGTGCCAGCACTCGGGGGACGAACACCGGGGAGCTGTTTTTT. Protein product: CASTRGTNTGELFF.

The rearrangement uses TRBV3-1 and TRBJ1-1, with D tentatively TRBD1 (6 bases). This CDR3 contains 16 residues. V lost 4 bases, J lost 3 bases, and 18 bases lay in between. The germline gives CDR1 LGHDT, CDR2 YNNKEL (reference sequence). The CDR3: CASSPQGRRGDTEAFF. The CDR3 coding sequence is TGTGCCAGCAGCCCCCAGGGGAGGAGGGGGGACACTGAAGCTTTCTTT.

V usage is TRBV7-3 and J usage is TRBJ2-1, with D possibly being TRBD1 (6 bases). Germline V gene data show CDR1 as SGHTA and CDR2 as FQGTGA. The V end lost 3 bases, the J end lost 7 bases, and 16 bases lay between the germline ends. This CDR3 has 15 residues. CDR3 nucleotides: TGTGCCAGCAGCTTCACATCCCTAAGGGGGAATGAGCAGTTCTTC. Encoded protein: CASSFTSLRGNEQFF.